This T cell receptor (beta chain) was documented in a study of T cells in Graves' hyperthyroidism and ophthalmopathy (dated 2019 in TCRdb). For context, the study as a whole: Peripheral blood samples were taken at initial diagnosis, before any treatment was given. TCR V-J signatures able to tell the groups apart were searched for in a discovery cohort of 90 to 100 patients, of whom more than 40 had Graves' ophthalmopathy and roughly 58 had stable Graves' hyperthyroidism. Prospective prediction of ophthalmopathy was tested in an independent validation cohort consisting of fewer than 20 hyperthyroidism patients and 15 to 17 patients who later progressed to ophthalmopathy. The 95 to 100 discovery patients were randomly divided into training and test sets at a 7:3 ratio. In addition, the study compared T-cell repertoires in thyroid tissue and in blood from over 5 Graves' hyperthyroidism patients. After sampling, hyperthyroidism patients received methimazole starting at 30 mg daily, and ophthalmopathy patients received high-dose intravenous methylprednisolone. According to the paper, TCR Vbeta CDR3 sequencing was carried out on 135 peripheral blood samples, which came from more than 40 ophthalmopathy, fewer than 80 hyperthyroidism and around 17 progressor patients. The full study reports these points: No statistical method was used to fix the sample size in advance, and group allocation was not hidden from the investigators. Most expanded thyroid clonotypes (frequency above 0.001) were also found in blood, which suggests that blood repertoires may mirror thyroid immune responses. In validation, the model predicted progression to ophthalmopathy with 60% to 71% sensitivity and approximately 72% specificity, a median of 6.5 months before onset. In cross-validation, a model built on a 13 V-J signature told ophthalmopathy apart from stable hyperthyroidism with approximately 90% sensitivity and about 81% specificity, and in testing the same model reached 80%/75%.

The TCR beta CDR3 regions were amplified from the RNA transcripts. For the first round of RT-PCR on the TCR CDR3, the HTBI primer set was used together with the Qiagen OneStep RT-PCR kit. A second multiplex PCR round built the libraries, followed by size selection and purification. The libraries were sequenced on an Illumina HiSeq2000 using paired-end 100 bp reads. As for the original processing: SOAPnuke was used to process the raw data, removing reads that contained adapters or uncalled bases, had a mean Phred below 15, or lacked an exact match to the constant primer or identifier. High-quality paired reads were merged with COPE v1.2.5, and unique nucleotide sequences were defined as clonotypes. Clonotypes were aligned to IMGT TRBV, TRBD and TRBJ reference segments using MiTCR v1.1. Analysis was restricted to V-J combinations with a frequency above 0.0001, which covered roughly 99% of repertoires. The TCS score was defined as the ratio of F50 (clonal expansion) to E x V (chaos), calculated using BLOSUM62-based TCRdist between CDR3 peptides within each V-J. Welch's t-statistics and random forest reduced fewer than 550 V-J features to roughly 13, which were used in a naive Bayes classifier (R e1071). In TCRdb, the public reads were trimmed at Q25 with fastp and aligned with MiXCR, with productive beta chains retained. Every CDR3 protein is listed once, alongside the most common genes and DNA of its rows. The V and J calls follow TCRdb's processing rather than the paper's. The sample contains approximately 330,000 distinct CDR3 sequences, roughly 15% of them found a single time. The top ten hold 30% to 40% of the sample.

Based on the germline V gene, the CDR1 and CDR2 sequences are SNHLY and FYNNEI. V and J are truncated by 4 bases and 0 bases respectively, leaving an intervening sequence of 13 bases. The CDR3 goes from the cysteine to the phenylalanine over 16 residues. Left in the record is the CDR3 DNA by itself, 48 bases read in frame from the first base. Ophthalmopathy patients had moderately to severely active disease, with a Clinical Activity Score of 3 or more, a NOSPECS grade of 4 or more, and a disease duration of less than 3 months. Patients with uncontrolled infections, other autoimmune diseases, pregnancy or lactation were excluded. Diagnoses were based on clinical symptoms, serum thyroxine and TRAb, thyroid ultrasound and orbital computed tomography. Ficoll-Paque density gradient centrifugation was used to isolate PBMCs from 8 to 10 ml of fresh peripheral blood. Total RNA was extracted with Trizol reagent, and quality was checked on an Agilent 2100 Bioanalyzer.

This clonotype was detected many times. The antigen it binds to is not known. It has no much larger one-base neighbor in the sample; base qualities were not kept. The rearranged segments are TRBV2 and TRBJ1-3; TRBD1 is a possible D gene, resting on 5 matching bases. This receptor was taken from a woman in her thirties or forties with Graves' ophthalmopathy. Material: blood. This receptor carries the CDR3 CASSVGTPGSGNTIYF. At the DNA level, the sequence is TGTGCCAGCAGTGTCGGGACTCCTGGCTCTGGAAACACCATATATTTT.